This T cell receptor beta chain appears in the sequencing data of a study of tissue T cells after allogeneic stem cell transplantation (dated by TCRdb to between 2021 and 2024). As for the study more broadly: Using research autopsies of patients with and without GVHD, plus mouse models of GVHD, the study profiled TCR beta repertoires across many tissues. On the human side, the study was prospective and observational, with no blinding or randomization. What the work shows at the level of the full study, not this receptor alone: In both patients and mice, T cells from blood and spleen covered only a limited part of the TCR repertoire found in tissues. Few T cell clones were found to be shared across patients, but shared repertoire signatures across patients were revealed in a tissue-specific fashion by motif-based clustering. The study did not determine which tissue TCRs were alloreactive or antigen-specific, and some clones might have been persisting host cells. The patient cohort was small and clinically heterogeneous, and sampling depth was acknowledged as a limitation. Within patients, how anatomically similar the tissues were was a key factor in shaping TCR repertoire composition, regardless of disease or transplant status.

This clone was seen a handful of times. Its antigen is unknown. The gene nomenclature and germline references here are murine. The read terminates 1 residue ahead of where the CDR3 ends, so the germline J gene completes it. The CDR3 runs 14 amino acids, cysteine and phenylalanine included. The DNA has 39 bases, all within the CDR3, and is read from base 1. The germline V gene (reference sequence) sets CDR1 to KGHPV and CDR2 to FQNQEV. The V end gives up 4 bases and the J end 6 bases, leaving 4 bases in the junction not matched to a gene. The sample's time point label is to be understood as: mouse harvest day 14 after allogeneic transplant. Each mouse graft, delivered by tail vein injection, combined 10^6 splenic CD5+ T cells with 10^7 T-cell-depleted bone marrow cells. A major MHC-mismatch B6 (H2b) into BALB/c (H2d) model was used to model mouse GVHD, and tissues were profiled at day 7 or 14. On day 7 or 14 post-transplant, mouse tissues and retro-orbital blood were harvested with separate sterile tools for each animal, and livers were flushed before harvest. Before genomic DNA was isolated with the DNeasy Blood & Tissue Kit, mouse tissues were minced with razor blades in buffered saline.

The receptor library was made with the immunoSEQ multiplex PCR assay. TCRbeta CDR3 sequencing was done by Adaptive Biotechnologies at survey depth, reporting CDR3 sequences, V/J genes, productive frequency and template counts. Amplification of TCR beta CDR3 regions was performed from genomic DNA rather than from RNA. In the source study's methods: Jensen-Shannon divergence was used to quantify pairwise repertoire overlap between tissues, with a value of 1 meaning complete divergence and a value of 0 meaning identical repertoires. Tissues were grouped by single-linkage agglomerative hierarchical clustering of pairwise JSD values, and the clustering results were shown as dendrograms. GLIPH2 was run on all patient samples with simulation_depth 1000, kmer_min_depth 3, cdr3_length_cutoff 8, keeping groups with more than two unique CDR3s. A standardized tissue-overlap score was calculated by extrapolating Jaccard GLIPH-group overlap across patients to a standard repertoire size of 1000 clones. To look at how diversity was associated with clinical or experimental variables, linear mixed-effect models were used, with tissue treated as a fixed effect and individual treated as a random effect. In TCRdb, the immuneACCESS table is reduced to in-frame sequences with V and J assigned. These tables do not hold every clone; where another copy was compared, an unresolved V gene accounts for under half, and the others remain unexplained. V, J and clone size were drawn from that table, and D and trimming were deduced from the DNA. The sample includes several hundred clones, with about 56% observed a single time. The biggest ten clones account for approximately 41% of the sample.

The sequence is built from TRBV26 and TRBJ2-5, with 10 central nucleotides matching TRBD2. The TCR was taken from a female BALB/c mouse given C57BL/6 T cells with graft-versus-host disease after an allogeneic hematopoietic cell transplant. Source material: liver tissue. This receptor carries the CDR3 CASSRDWGGDTQYF. The covered CDR3 bases are TGTGCCAGCAGTCGGGACTGGGGAGGGGACACCCAGTAC.